Each of the 16 T cell receptor beta chains below was sequenced from the same sample in a study of T cells expressing NK-cell markers. For each CDR3 protein, TCRdb gives one entry from its re-call of the 5' RACE reads, without DNA. This sample's table has about 550,000 distinct CDR3 sequences. Sequenced: blood T cells: a sorted CD56 or NKG2C T cell subset, CD4+ or CD8+ T cells, or bulk PBMC T cells (not recorded which). The origin of the receptors is a man younger than 35 in good health.

The chain is built from TRBV25-1 and TRBJ2-7; with no DNA, the TCRdb D assignment of TRBD1 cannot be verified. The CDR3 has 14 amino acids. CDR1 and CDR2 from the germline V gene are MGHDK and SYGVNS. The CDR3: CASSPLGGSYEQYF.

The chain uses TRBV29-1 and TRBJ2-3; TCRdb gives TRBD1 as the D gene, but with no DNA this cannot be confirmed. Germline CDR1 SQVTM, CDR2 ANQGSEA. The CDR3 runs to 14 residues. CDR3 residues: CSVLRTGGPDTQYF.

The J gene is TRBJ2-3, the V gene TRBV12-3 or TRBV12-4. This CDR3 spans 17 amino acids. The CDR3 here is CASSLRSSIMISDTQYF.

V is TRBV11-1 and J is TRBJ2-3; TCRdb selects TRBD2, and the lack of DNA leaves this call unchecked. Germline CDR1 reads SGHAT; CDR2 reads FQDESV (reference sequence). The CDR3 covers 17 residues. The CDR3 protein is CASSLILRLAGRDTQYF.

J is TRBJ2-2 and V is TRBV9; no DNA is available, so the TRBD2 call from TCRdb remains unchecked. Germline V gene sequence: CDR1 SGDLS, CDR2 YYNGEE. CDR3 length: 14 residues. CDR3 protein: CASSVDGGTGELFF.

The genes are TRBV29-1 and TRBJ1-5. This CDR3 region has 14 residues. Germline V CDR1 and CDR2: SQVTM, ANQGSEA. The CDR3 protein is CSVLEGSGNQPQHF. Supplemented by reference TRBV29-1 and TRBJ1-5, the full variable domain reads SAVISQKPSRDICQRGTSLTIQCQVDSQVTMMFWYRQQPGQSLTLIATANQGSEATYESGFVIDKFPISRPNLTFSTLTVSNMSPEDSSIYLCSVLEGSGNQPQHFGDGTRLSIL.

The rearrangement uses TRBV27 and TRBJ2-7; with no DNA, the TCRdb D assignment of TRBD2 cannot be verified. The CDR3 is made up of 13 amino acids. Germline assignment: CDR1 MNHEY and CDR2 SMNVEV (reference sequence). CDR3 sequence reads: CASSNPRSYEQYF.

V is TRBV20-1 and J is TRBJ2-1; TCRdb lists TRBD2, though no DNA is available to test this call. This CDR3 contains 14 residues. CDR1 is DFQATT, CDR2 SNEGSKA, per germline (reference sequence). The CDR3 reads CSAQGLGNYNEQFF.

The V gene is TRBV5-1, the J gene TRBJ2-7; checking the TCRdb D call of TRBD2 is not possible without DNA. CDR1 is SGHRS and CDR2 is YFSETQ in the germline V gene. The CDR3 runs 15 residues. The CDR3 sequence: CASSPTSGGRYEQYF. Drawing the rest from reference TRBV5-1 and TRBJ2-7, the complete variable domain is KAGVTQTPRYLIKTRGQQVTLSCSPISGHRSVSWYQQTPGQGLQFLFEYFSETQRNKGNFPGRFSGRQFSNSRSEMNVSTLELGDSALYLCASSPTSGGRYEQYFGPGTRLTVT.

The chain employs TRBV5-1 and TRBJ2-2. Germline-derived CDR1 and CDR2 are SGHRS and YFSETQ. CDR3 length: 14 residues. CDR3 in amino acids: CASSLAENTGELFF.

This chain connects TRBV6-1 to TRBJ1-2; TCRdb picks TRBD1, but there is no DNA to check that call. Germline loops: CDR1 MNHNS, CDR2 SASEGT. The CDR3 runs to 15 residues. CDR3 sequence reads: CASSQGQGSYYGYTF.

The rearrangement links TRBV5-5 to TRBJ2-5; TCRdb designates TRBD2, a call that cannot be tested without DNA. Germline V gene data show CDR1 as SGHKS and CDR2 as YYEKEE (reference sequence). The CDR3 covers 14 residues. The CDR3 sequence: CASSLVSGSETQYF.

The chain is built from TRBV4-2 and TRBJ2-2; TCRdb picks TRBD2, but there is no DNA to check that call. The length of the CDR3 is 16 residues. Germline V CDR1 and CDR2: LGHNA, YNFKEQ. The CDR3 spells CASSPLGPEGTGELFF.

CDR3 protein: CASKTGLEQYF. The J gene is TRBJ2-7, the V gene TRBV6-1; as DNA is missing, the TRBD1 call by TCRdb cannot be tested. The CDR3 runs to 11 residues. Looked up from germline, CDR1 is MNHNS and CDR2 is SASEGT.

This chain links TRBV29-1 with TRBJ2-7; TCRdb designates TRBD2, a call that cannot be tested without DNA. CDR3 length equals 13 residues. The germline gives CDR1 SQVTM, CDR2 ANQGSEA. The CDR3 is CSAKREGRYEQYF.

V and J are TRBV9 and TRBJ2-5; TCRdb's assignment of TRBD2 cannot be checked, as there is no DNA. The CDR3 is 18 residues long. Germline-derived CDR1 and CDR2 are SGDLS and YYNGEE. CDR3: CASSVGPLAGDWEETQYF.